The clone carrying this TCR beta chain came up a few times. What it binds is not known. The source of the sample is a study of cytomegalovirus exposure and HLA in healthy donors. Study-level background: Early on, a data release was issued that held 80 million to 90 million unique TCRs from HLA-typed donors. The study, taken as a whole, reports: A cluster of highly shared sequence variants was likely a sequencing artifact. In a later analysis, TCR beta V- and J-gene trimming showed a link to a missense DCLRE1C variant.

PCR primers comprised 60 Vbeta and 13 Jbeta primers. Repertoires were generated with immunoSEQ multiplex PCR, while TCRdb's copy carries only in-frame clones and drops some. The top ten hold 2.4% of the sample, which has approximately 150,000 clones, around three quarters seen once. The TCR was taken from a woman in her late teens or twenties in good health and CMV-seropositive. What was sequenced was PBMCs.

The CDR3 nucleotides read TGTGCCAGCACCGCTACGACAGGCAGTGTAGACGAGCAGTACTTC. This gives the protein CASTATTGSVDEQYF. The chain links TRBV6-5 to TRBJ2-7; TRBD1 might be the D (6 bases). This CDR3 region has 15 residues. The V and J ends lost 7 bases and 5 bases respectively, with 21 bases between them. The germline gives CDR1 MNHEY, CDR2 SVGAGI.